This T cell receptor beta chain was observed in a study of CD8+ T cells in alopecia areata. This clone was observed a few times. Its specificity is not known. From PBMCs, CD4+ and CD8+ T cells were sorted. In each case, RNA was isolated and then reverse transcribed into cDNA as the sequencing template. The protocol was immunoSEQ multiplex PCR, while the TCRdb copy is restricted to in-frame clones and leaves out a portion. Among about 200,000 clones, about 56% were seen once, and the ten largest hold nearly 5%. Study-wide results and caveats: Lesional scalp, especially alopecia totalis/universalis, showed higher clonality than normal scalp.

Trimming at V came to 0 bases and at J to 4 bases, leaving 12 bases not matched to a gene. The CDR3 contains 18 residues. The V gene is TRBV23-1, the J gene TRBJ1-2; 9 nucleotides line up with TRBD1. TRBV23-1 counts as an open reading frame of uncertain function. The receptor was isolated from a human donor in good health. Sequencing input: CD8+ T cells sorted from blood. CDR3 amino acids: CASSQSVTGGPLIYGYTF. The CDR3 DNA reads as TGCGCCAGCAGTCAATCCGTGACAGGGGGACCACTTATCTATGGCTACACCTTC.